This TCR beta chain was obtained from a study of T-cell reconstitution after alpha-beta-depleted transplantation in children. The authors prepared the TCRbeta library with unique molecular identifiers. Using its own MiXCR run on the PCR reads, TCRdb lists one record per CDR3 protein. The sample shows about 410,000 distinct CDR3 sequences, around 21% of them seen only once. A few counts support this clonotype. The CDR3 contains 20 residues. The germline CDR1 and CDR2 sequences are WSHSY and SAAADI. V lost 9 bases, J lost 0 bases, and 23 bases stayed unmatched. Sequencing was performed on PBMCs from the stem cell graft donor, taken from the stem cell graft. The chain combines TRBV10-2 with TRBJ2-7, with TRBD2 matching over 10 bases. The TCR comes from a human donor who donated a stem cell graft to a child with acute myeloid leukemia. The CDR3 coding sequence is TGCGCCAGTTTCCGAACCCTTGTAGCGGGAGGACCTCCTCACTCCTACGAGCAGTACTTC. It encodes CASFRTLVAGGPPHSYEQYF.